Following are 22 T cell receptor beta chains from one sample sequenced in a study of low-dose radiotherapy and immunotherapy resistance in tumors. Alpha- and beta-chain coverage of first-strand cDNA came from TRAV- and TRBV-specific primers. A constant-region primer paired with the V-primer adapter amplified TCRs over about 18 PCR cycles. TCRdb ran MiXCR on the reads and lists one entry per CDR3 protein. The sample has around 18,000 distinct CDR3 sequences; roughly 70% are singletons. The receptors were sampled from a human donor with advanced metastatic prostate, ovarian, gallbladder or colorectal cancer (not recorded which). This table probably holds off-target reads from a library built for another chain.

This clonotype was picked up a small number of times. This chain links TRBV9 with TRBJ1-1; D ambiguous. Germline loops: CDR1 SGDLS, CDR2 YYNGEE. V dropped 6 bases and J dropped 5 bases, with 23 bases sitting between them. The CDR3 sequence is 16 residues long. The CDR3 protein is CASTRGRGIVDTEAFF. In DNA form, the CDR3 reads TGTGCCAGCACCCGTGGACGAGGGATTGTAGATACTGAAGCTTTCTTT.

The genes are TRBV21-1 and TRBJ2-7; the table's D call of TRBD1 was not tested on the DNA. TRBV21-1 constitutes a pseudogene. The CDR3 spans 15 residues. As DNA, the CDR3 is TGTGCCAGCAACAGCAGGGGGGCGTCCTCCTACGAGCAGTACTTC. Translating gives CASNSRGASSYEQYF.

This chain joins TRBV19 and TRBJ2-3; D is perhaps TRBD1 (8 bases). This CDR3 has 14 residues. Germline loops: CDR1 LNHDA, CDR2 SQIVND (reference sequence). V was pared by 7 bases and J by 6 bases, with 17 bases between. CDR3 coding DNA: TGTGCCAGTATCGGTACAGGGGGAGGGGATACGCAGTATTTT. It yields the protein CASIGTGGGDTQYF.

The chain is built from TRBV20-1 and TRBJ2-5, with TRBD2 matching 13 bases. Germline V CDR1 and CDR2: DFQATT, SNEGSKA (reference sequence). The CDR3 contains 15 residues. V was clipped by 6 bases and J by 4 bases; unmatched bases: 8. The CDR3 is CSAPRTSGSGETQYF. In DNA form, the CDR3 reads TGCAGTGCGCCGCGGACTAGCGGGAGTGGAGAGACCCAGTACTTC.

V gene TRBV7-8 combines with J gene TRBJ1-2; no definite D call. The CDR3 length is 15 residues. The germline gives CDR1 SGHVS, CDR2 FQNEAQ. The V end lost 3 bases, the J end lost 4 bases, and 15 bases lay between the germline ends. This CDR3 reads CASSFLHAGSYGYTF. The CDR3 DNA reads as TGTGCCAGCAGCTTTTTACATGCCGGGAGCTATGGCTACACCTTC.

This rearrangement joins TRBV18 to TRBJ2-3, with D unclear. The CDR3 covers 15 residues. V was trimmed by 8 bases and J by 5 bases, leaving 20 bases between them. Germline CDR1 is KGHSH and CDR2 is LQKENI. The CDR3 DNA sequence: TGTGCCAGCCAGCAAGACGGAATTACGGGAGATACGCAGTATTTT. It is translated as CASQQDGITGDTQYF.

V is TRBV20-1 and J is TRBJ2-1; D is perhaps TRBD2 (6 bases). This CDR3 region has 15 residues. In germline, CDR1 is DFQATT, CDR2 SNEGSKA (reference sequence). V lost 6 bases to trimming and J lost 6 bases, with 21 bases between them. The CDR3 spells CSADTHLTSRNEQFF. As DNA, the CDR3 is TGCAGTGCCGATACCCACTTGACTAGTCGCAATGAGCAGTTCTTC.

This clonotype has only one observation. The chain is built from TRBV6-5 and TRBJ2-2; the D gene could be TRBD1 or TRBD2 (5 bases each). The CDR3 is made up of 16 amino acids. The germline CDR1 and CDR2 sequences are MNHEY and SVGAGI. Trimming shortened V by 2 bases and J by 4 bases, and 14 bases separated the two germline ends. The CDR3 DNA reads as TGTGCCAGCAGTTACGCGTATGGGGACCCCACCGGGGAGCTGTTTTTT. It specifies CASSYAYGDPTGELFF.

V gene TRBV28 combines with J gene TRBJ1-3, with TRBD1 as a possible D gene (6 bases). V lost 8 bases and J 3 bases, leaving 14 bases between the germline ends. The CDR3 totals 14 residues. Germline CDR1 is MDHEN and CDR2 is SYDVKM. The DNA for the CDR3 is TGTGCCAGCTTCGGGGGGGCTGGTGGAAACACCATATATTTT. The encoded protein is CASFGGAGGNTIYF.

This clonotype was seen just once. The chain links TRBV12-3 or TRBV12-4 to TRBJ2-1; the match to TRBD2 covers 11 bases. This CDR3 has 16 amino acids. J was trimmed by 7 bases and V by 5 bases; bases with no gene match: 10. CDR3 region: CASSKLGLAERNEQFF. CDR3 nucleotide sequence: TGTGCCAGCAGTAAATTGGGACTAGCGGAGAGGAATGAGCAGTTCTTC.

The chain recombines TRBV3-1 with TRBJ2-3, with 9 bases that match TRBD2. V trimming: 1 base; J trimming: 0 bases; junction bases outside the gene matches: 8. Per germline, CDR1 LGHDT and CDR2 YNNKEL (reference sequence). This CDR3 comprises 18 residues. CDR3 residues: CASSQGAGGLGSTDTQYF. As DNA, the CDR3 is TGTGCCAGCAGCCAAGGAGCGGGAGGTTTGGGCAGCACAGATACGCAGTATTTT.

V gene TRBV7-3 combines with J gene TRBJ2-1; D may be TRBD1 (6 bases). The CDR3 is made up of 14 amino acids. Germline assignment: CDR1 SGHTA and CDR2 FQGTGA. Trimming removed 8 bases at V and 6 bases at J, with 17 bases between. The CDR3 nucleotides read TGTGCCAGCTCCCCCAGGGGCATTATCAATGAGCAGTTCTTC. Protein: CASSPRGIINEQFF.

The chain has TRBV6-2 or TRBV6-3 and TRBJ1-5; D remains ambiguous. Trimming cost V 8 bases and J 0 bases, with 11 bases left between them. The CDR3 has 14 amino acids. Germline CDR1 reads MNHEY; CDR2 reads SVGEGT. The CDR3 sequence: CASVGVYSNQPQHF. For the CDR3, the DNA is TGTGCCAGCGTCGGAGTTTATAGCAATCAGCCCCAGCATTTT.

This sequence joins TRBV4-3 and TRBJ2-1, with 9 bases fitting TRBD2. Trimming removed 4 bases from V and 0 bases from J; junction bases left unmatched: 7. The germline gives CDR1 LGHNA, CDR2 YSLEER. This CDR3 has 17 residues. The CDR3 DNA sequence: TGCGCCAGCAGCCCTCTGGCGGGAGGGAGCTCCTACAATGAGCAGTTCTTC. This codes for CASSPLAGGSSYNEQFF.

J is TRBJ2-5 and V is TRBV19; D possibly corresponds to TRBD1 (5 bases). Trimming took 4 bases from V and 2 from J, leaving 14 bases between them. Germline V lookup: CDR1 LNHDA, CDR2 SQIVND (reference sequence). The CDR3 contains 15 residues. The CDR3: CASSTPVGVQETQYF. In DNA form, the CDR3 reads TGTGCCAGTAGTACCCCGGTAGGGGTACAAGAGACCCAGTACTTC.

The chain couples TRBV27 to TRBJ2-2, with TRBD2 matching over 12 bases. V was pared by 6 bases and J by 5 bases, with 10 bases of the junction left unmatched. CDR3 length: 17 residues. Per germline, CDR1 MNHEY and CDR2 SMNVEV (reference sequence). CDR3 amino acids: CASSPRLAGVGTGELFF. CDR3 coding DNA: TGTGCCAGCAGCCCTAGACTAGCGGGGGTAGGGACCGGGGAGCTGTTTTTT.

CDR3 sequence (DNA): TGTGCCAGCAGCGTAGGCTCCACAGGCAACTATGGCTACACCTTC. This codes for CASSVGSTGNYGYTF. V usage is TRBV9 and J usage is TRBJ1-2; perhaps TRBD1 as D (5 bases). Trimming removed 0 bases from V and 2 bases from J, with 11 bases in between. The CDR3 runs 15 residues. The germline V gene has CDR1 SGDLS and CDR2 YYNGEE. The full variable domain, its missing parts supplied by reference TRBV9 and TRBJ1-2, is DSGVTQTPKHLITATGQRVTLRCSPRSGDLSVYWYQQSLDQGLQFLIQYYNGEERAKGNILERFSAQQFPDLHSELNLSSLELGDSALYFCASSVGSTGNYGYTFGSGTRLTVV.

This chain connects TRBV12-3 or TRBV12-4 to TRBJ2-1; no firm D call. CDR3 length: 15 amino acids. V was trimmed by 2 bases and J by 9 bases, leaving 17 bases between them. CDR3 sequence reads: CASSLSYRAYGEQFF. CDR3 DNA sequence: TGTGCCAGCAGTTTATCCTACCGTGCCTACGGTGAGCAGTTCTTC.

The rearrangement links TRBV20-1 to TRBJ2-7; D remains ambiguous. Germline assignment: CDR1 DFQATT and CDR2 SNEGSKA (reference sequence). Trimming removed 2 bases from V and 3 bases from J, with 11 bases in between. The CDR3 is 13 residues long. For the CDR3, the DNA is TGCAGTGCTAGAAGATCGGACGGCTACGAGCAGTACTTC. This encodes CSARRSDGYEQYF.

The rearrangement links TRBV2 to TRBJ2-7; possible D gene TRBD2, 6 bases. Germline loops: CDR1 SNHLY, CDR2 FYNNEI. CDR3 length: 18 amino acids. Trimming stripped 6 bases from V and 2 bases from J, with 26 bases between. CDR3 in DNA: TGTGCCAGCAGGATCTTATGGGGGGAAGGACTTAGGGCCTACGAGCAGTACTTC. Protein sequence: CASRILWGEGLRAYEQYF.

CDR3 DNA: TGTGCCAGCAGCTTAGATTATAGAGACTACACGAGGGGGTTCTACGAGCAGTACTTC. It codes for CASSLDYRDYTRGFYEQYF. The chain links TRBV11-2 to TRBJ2-7, with D perhaps matching TRBD1 (6 bases). Between the trimmed V and J ends, which lost 0 bases and 3 bases, there was a span of 24 bases. Germline CDR1 SGHAT, CDR2 FQNNGV. The CDR3 is 19 residues long.

The chain joins TRBV28 to TRBJ2-3, with 14 nucleotides matching TRBD2. This CDR3 is 17 amino acids long. V dropped 4 bases and J dropped 3; count of bases not matched to a gene: 6. CDR1 MDHEN and CDR2 SYDVKM come from the germline V gene. CDR3 protein: CASSSRTSGGRTDTQYF. The DNA for the CDR3 is TGTGCCAGCAGTTCCCGGACTAGCGGGGGGCGGACAGATACGCAGTATTTT.